The 16 T cell receptor beta chains given below trace back to one sample, sequenced in a study of T-cell reconstitution after alpha-beta-depleted transplantation in children. It was with unique molecular identifiers that the TCRbeta library was prepared. A single record per CDR3 protein comes from TCRdb applying MiXCR to the PCR reads. The sample records 700,000 to 950,000 distinct CDR3 sequences, around 17% being singletons. This sample comprised PBMCs, mostly from graft donor cells, obtained 360 days after TCRalphabeta/CD19-depleted stem cell transplant. Receptors originate from a male patient younger than 18 who had a stem cell transplant for acute lymphoblastic leukemia, so the T cells may come from the graft donor.

The CDR3 nucleotides are TGTGCCGCGGCAGTCACTGGGGCCAACGTCCTGACTTTC. Residues: CAAAVTGANVLTF. The rearrangement joins TRBV11-2 to TRBJ2-6; D ambiguous. The V end was cut by 11 bases, the J end by 2 bases, with 10 bases between. The CDR3 contains 13 residues. Looked up from germline, CDR1 is SGHAT and CDR2 is FQNNGV.

In this sample, this clonotype turned up a few times. The V gene is TRBV27, the J gene TRBJ1-4; a weak D match, TRBD1 (5 bases). The germline gives CDR1 MNHEY, CDR2 SMNVEV (reference sequence). The CDR3 is 15 residues long. Trimming pared 4 bases from V and 1 base from J, leaving 10 bases between. This CDR3 is CASSSNRLTNEKLFF. Written as DNA, the CDR3 is TGTGCCAGCAGTTCGAACAGGCTAACTAATGAAAAACTGTTTTTT.

Worth noting for this clonotype: One end of the junction is discordant with germline, which a read error may explain. This sequence joins TRBV7-8 and TRBJ2-7; TRBD1 matches at 8 bases. CDR3 length: 13 residues. Germline V gene data show CDR1 as SGHVS and CDR2 as FQNEAQ. CDR3 amino acids: CASSLGLGQAPNF. The CDR3 nucleotides read TGTGCCAGCAGCTTAGGCCTGGGACAGGCGCCTAACTTC.

The chain employs TRBV7-9 and TRBJ2-1; a weak D match, TRBD1 (6 bases). The CDR3 loop spans 14 amino acids. V was pared by 5 bases and J by 7 bases, with 15 bases between. CDR1 is SEHNR and CDR2 is FQNEAQ in the germline V gene (reference sequence). CDR3 residues: CASSPRTVLNEQFF. CDR3 nucleotides: TGTGCCAGCAGCCCGCGGACAGTCTTAAATGAGCAGTTCTTC.

This clonotype was seen ten or more times. The V and J genes are TRBV19 and TRBJ2-1, with D possibly being TRBD1 (6 bases). CDR3 length: 14 amino acids. Between the trimmed V and J ends, which lost 5 bases and 4 bases, there was a span of 12 bases. Germline CDR1 and CDR2: LNHDA and SQIVND (reference sequence). CDR3 in amino acids: CASSAPQGYNEQFF. In nucleotides, the CDR3 is TGTGCCAGTAGTGCCCCACAGGGTTACAATGAGCAGTTCTTC.

The chain couples TRBV12-5 to TRBJ2-7; the D is unclear. Germline lookup yields CDR1 LGHNT and CDR2 FRNRAP. This CDR3 is built from 13 residues. Trimming stripped 5 bases from V and 3 bases from J, with 11 bases between. The CDR3 protein is CASGHGSIYEQYF. In DNA, the CDR3 is TGTGCTAGTGGTCACGGGTCGATCTACGAGCAGTACTTC.

The sample holds a few counts of this clonotype. This chain links TRBV12-3 or TRBV12-4 with TRBJ1-1; D is unresolved. V was pared by 1 base and J by 2 bases, with 8 bases between. The CDR3 is 14 amino acids. CDR3 nucleotide sequence: TGTGCCAGCAGTTTAGGGTATTTAAACACTGAAGCTTTCTTT. The encoded protein is CASSLGYLNTEAFF.

This chain links TRBV20-1 with TRBJ2-1; 7 bases align to TRBD2. V dropped 0 bases and J dropped 3; count of bases not matched to a gene: 8. The germline V gene encodes CDR1 DFQATT and CDR2 SNEGSKA (reference sequence). This CDR3 contains 16 residues. This chain's CDR3 is CSARDARDYLYNEQFF. In nucleotides, the CDR3 is TGCAGTGCTAGAGACGCCCGGGACTATCTCTACAATGAGCAGTTCTTC.

This clonotype has only a few counts. V usage is TRBV5-1 and J usage is TRBJ1-1, with D uncertain. This CDR3 comprises 14 residues. V lost 0 bases to trimming and J lost 3 bases, with 9 bases between them. Germline CDR1 SGHRS, CDR2 YFSETQ. The DNA for the CDR3 is TGCGCCAGCAGCTTGGCCAGGCCAGACACTGAAGCTTTCTTT. It encodes CASSLARPDTEAFF.

The table lists this clonotype with many counts. CDR3 DNA sequence: TGCAGTGCTAGAGATCCCTTTAGCGTAAATGAGCAGTTCTTC. It translates to CSARDPFSVNEQFF. The chain links TRBV20-1 to TRBJ2-1, with a tentative D call TRBD2 (5 bases). Trimming shortened V by 0 bases and J by 7 bases, and 13 bases separated the two germline ends. Germline V gene lookup returns CDR1 DFQATT and CDR2 SNEGSKA (reference sequence). The CDR3 runs to 14 residues.

A few counts support this clonotype. The chain is built from TRBV29-1 and TRBJ1-4; 7 bases match TRBD1. CDR3 length equals 16 residues. Per germline, CDR1 SQVTM and CDR2 ANQGSEA. V shed 0 bases, J shed 10 bases, and the junction held 14 bases outside the gene matches. The DNA for the CDR3 is TGCAGCGTTGAAGATGAGGAATGGACAGGTGACGGAAAACTGTTTTTT. Amino acids: CSVEDEEWTGDGKLFF.

The sample holds one count of this clonotype. The V gene is TRBV7-2, the J gene TRBJ2-1; D is unresolved. The V gene lost 8 bases and the J gene lost 12 bases, with 14 bases spanning the gap. The length of the CDR3 is 11 residues. Germline CDR1 reads SGHTA; CDR2 reads FQGNSA. CDR3 region: CASGPSAWQFF. The DNA of the CDR3 is TGTGCCAGCGGGCCGTCAGCGTGGCAGTTCTTC.

This rearrangement joins TRBV29-1 to TRBJ2-7; 7 positions match TRBD1. J gave up 6 bases and V 6 bases, and 5 bases lay outside the gene matches. Germline CDR1 reads SQVTM; CDR2 reads ANQGSEA. There are 11 residues in the CDR3. This chain's CDR3 is CSVPTGSEQYF. The CDR3 DNA reads TGCAGCGTCCCGACAGGGTCCGAGCAGTACTTC.

This clonotype has ten or more counts. The genes are TRBV15 and TRBJ2-7; TRBD1 aligns across 10 bases. Per germline, CDR1 LNHNV and CDR2 YYDKDF (reference sequence). The CDR3 is 14 amino acids. V lost 0 bases to trimming and J lost 11 bases; unmatched junction nucleotides: 7. The CDR3 loop is CATSRDPPGQGKYF. CDR3 DNA sequence: TGTGCCACCAGCAGAGATCCCCCGGGACAGGGGAAGTACTTC.

The genes are TRBV15 and TRBJ1-1; possible D gene TRBD1, 5 bases. The CDR3 length is 15 residues. Trimming took 0 bases from V and 3 from J, leaving 11 bases between them. Germline CDR1 reads LNHNV; CDR2 reads YYDKDF (reference sequence). CDR3: CATSRDIGGYTEAFF. The CDR3 DNA is TGTGCCACCAGCAGAGATATCGGGGGGTACACTGAAGCTTTCTTT.

This clonotype occurred a few times. The rearrangement links TRBV29-1 to TRBJ1-1, with D perhaps TRBD1 (6 bases). This CDR3 has 13 amino acids. Per germline, CDR1 SQVTM and CDR2 ANQGSEA. Trimming stripped 7 bases from V and 3 bases from J, with 15 bases between. The CDR3 nucleotides read TGCAGCGACACACAGGGATTGGACACTGAAGCTTTCTTT. Amino acid sequence: CSDTQGLDTEAFF.